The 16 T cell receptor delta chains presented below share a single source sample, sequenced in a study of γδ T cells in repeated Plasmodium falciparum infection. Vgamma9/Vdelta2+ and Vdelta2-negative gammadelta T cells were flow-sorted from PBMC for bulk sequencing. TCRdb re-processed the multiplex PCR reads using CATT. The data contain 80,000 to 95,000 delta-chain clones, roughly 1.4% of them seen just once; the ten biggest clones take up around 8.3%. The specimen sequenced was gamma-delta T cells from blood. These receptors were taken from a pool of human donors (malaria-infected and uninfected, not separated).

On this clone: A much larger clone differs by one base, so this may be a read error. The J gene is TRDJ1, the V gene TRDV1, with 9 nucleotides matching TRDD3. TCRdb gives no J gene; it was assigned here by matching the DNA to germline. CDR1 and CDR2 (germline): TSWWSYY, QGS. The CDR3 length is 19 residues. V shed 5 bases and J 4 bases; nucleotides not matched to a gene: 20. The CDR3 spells CALGTHLRGGIPRDDKLIF. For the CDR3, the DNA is TGTGCTCTTGGGACCCACCTACGAGGGGGGATACCGAGGGACGATAAACTCATCTTT.

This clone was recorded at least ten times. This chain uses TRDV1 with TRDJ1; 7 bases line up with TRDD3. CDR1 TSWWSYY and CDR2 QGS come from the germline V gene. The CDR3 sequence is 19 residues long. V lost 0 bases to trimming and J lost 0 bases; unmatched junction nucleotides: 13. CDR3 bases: TGTGCTCTTGGGGAACTACGGTGGGGGAAGGCCCTCTACACCGATAAACTCATCTTT. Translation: CALGELRWGKALYTDKLIF.

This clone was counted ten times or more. The CDR3 protein is CALGDTSVRGIIPDKLIF. CDR3 coding DNA: TGTGCTCTTGGGGACACCTCCGTACGGGGGATAATCCCCGATAAACTCATCTTT. The chain carries TRDV1 and TRDJ1; 8 nucleotides align to TRDD3. Here the J gene came from matching the DNA to germline, since TCRdb omits it. Germline loops: CDR1 TSWWSYY, CDR2 QGS. This CDR3 is built from 18 residues. The trim removed 3 bases at V and 3 bases at J, leaving 15 bases unmatched.

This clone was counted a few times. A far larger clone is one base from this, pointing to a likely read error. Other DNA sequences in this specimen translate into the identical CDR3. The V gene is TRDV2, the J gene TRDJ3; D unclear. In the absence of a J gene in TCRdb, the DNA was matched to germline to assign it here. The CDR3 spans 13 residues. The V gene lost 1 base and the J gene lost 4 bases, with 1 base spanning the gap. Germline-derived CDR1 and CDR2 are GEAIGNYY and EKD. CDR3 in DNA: TGTGCCTGTGACACTTGGGACACCCGACAGATGTTTTTC. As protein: CACDTWDTRQMFF.

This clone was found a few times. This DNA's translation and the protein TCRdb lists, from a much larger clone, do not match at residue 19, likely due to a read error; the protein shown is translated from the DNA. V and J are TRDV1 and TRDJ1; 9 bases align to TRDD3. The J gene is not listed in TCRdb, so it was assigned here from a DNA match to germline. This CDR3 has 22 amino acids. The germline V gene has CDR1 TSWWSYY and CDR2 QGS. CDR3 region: CALGEPAFPDRTGGPFTDRLIF. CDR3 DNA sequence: TGTGCTCTTGGGGAACCGGCCTTCCCTGACCGTACTGGGGGACCCTTCACCGATAGACTCATCTTT.

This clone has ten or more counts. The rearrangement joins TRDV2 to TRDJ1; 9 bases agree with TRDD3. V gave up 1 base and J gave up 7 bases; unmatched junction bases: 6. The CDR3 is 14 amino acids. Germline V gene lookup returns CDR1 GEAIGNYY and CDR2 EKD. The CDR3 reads CACDTLLGETKLIF. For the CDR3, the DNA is TGTGCCTGTGACACTTTACTGGGGGAAACTAAACTCATCTTT.

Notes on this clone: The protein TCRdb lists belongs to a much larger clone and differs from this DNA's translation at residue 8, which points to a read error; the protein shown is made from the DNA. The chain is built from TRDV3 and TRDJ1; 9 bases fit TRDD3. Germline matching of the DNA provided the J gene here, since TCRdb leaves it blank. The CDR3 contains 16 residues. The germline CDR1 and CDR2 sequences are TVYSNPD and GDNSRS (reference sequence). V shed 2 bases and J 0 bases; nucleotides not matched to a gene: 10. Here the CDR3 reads CAFGGIPTWYTDKLIF. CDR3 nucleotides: TGTGCCTTTGGGGGGATACCGACCTGGTACACCGATAAACTCATCTTT. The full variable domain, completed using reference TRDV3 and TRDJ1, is CDKVTQSSPDQTVASGSEVVLLCTYDTVYSNPDLFWYRIRPDYSFQFVFYGDNSRSEGADFTQGRFSVKHILTQKAFHLVISPVRTEDSATYYCAFGGIPTWYTDKLIFGKGTRVTVEP.

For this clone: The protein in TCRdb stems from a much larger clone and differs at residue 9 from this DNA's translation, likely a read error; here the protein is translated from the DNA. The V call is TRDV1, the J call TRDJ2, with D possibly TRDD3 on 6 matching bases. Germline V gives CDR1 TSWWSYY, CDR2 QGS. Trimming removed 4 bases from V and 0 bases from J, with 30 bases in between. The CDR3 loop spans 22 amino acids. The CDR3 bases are TGTGCTCTTGGGGGACCTCCTAGGGAGATACGCCGGCCAGCTCCTTTGACAGCACAACTCTTCTTT. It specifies CALGGPPREIRRPAPLTAQLFF.

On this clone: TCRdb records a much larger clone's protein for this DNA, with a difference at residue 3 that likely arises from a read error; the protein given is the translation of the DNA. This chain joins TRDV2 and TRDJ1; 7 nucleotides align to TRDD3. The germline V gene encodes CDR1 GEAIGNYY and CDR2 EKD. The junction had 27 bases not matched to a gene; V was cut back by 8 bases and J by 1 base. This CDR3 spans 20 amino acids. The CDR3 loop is CAYEGPVLYWGPQGTDKLIF. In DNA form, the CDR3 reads TGTGCCTATGAAGGACCGGTCTTGTACTGGGGACCCCAGGGCACCGATAAACTCATCTTT.

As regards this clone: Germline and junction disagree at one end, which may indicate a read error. This CDR3 is CSGGKSWVGLTAQLFF. Written as DNA, the CDR3 is TGCTCTGGGGGAAAAAGTTGGGTTGGTTTGACAGCACAACTCTTCTTT. This rearrangement joins TRDV1 to TRDJ2, with TRDD3 matching 8 bases. No J segment appears in TCRdb, so it was assigned here by matching the sequence to germline. There are 16 residues in the CDR3. From germline, CDR1 is TSWWSYY and CDR2 QGS.

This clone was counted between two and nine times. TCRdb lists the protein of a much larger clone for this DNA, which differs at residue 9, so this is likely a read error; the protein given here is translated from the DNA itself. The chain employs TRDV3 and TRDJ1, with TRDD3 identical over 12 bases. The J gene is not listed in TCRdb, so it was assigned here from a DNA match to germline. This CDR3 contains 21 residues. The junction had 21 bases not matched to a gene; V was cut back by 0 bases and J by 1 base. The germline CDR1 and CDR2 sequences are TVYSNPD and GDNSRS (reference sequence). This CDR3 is CAFSKFLPVVLGDTITDKLIF. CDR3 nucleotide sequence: TGTGCCTTTAGTAAATTCCTACCTGTCGTACTGGGGGATACTATCACCGATAAACTCATCTTT.

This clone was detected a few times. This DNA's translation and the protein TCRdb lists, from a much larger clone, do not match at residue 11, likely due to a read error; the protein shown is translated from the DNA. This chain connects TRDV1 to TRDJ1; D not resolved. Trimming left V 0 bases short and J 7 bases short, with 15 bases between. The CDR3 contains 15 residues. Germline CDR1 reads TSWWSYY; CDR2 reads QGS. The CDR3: CALGELSLYWCKLIF. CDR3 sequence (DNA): TGTGCTCTTGGGGAACTGAGCCTCTATTGGTGTAAACTCATCTTT.

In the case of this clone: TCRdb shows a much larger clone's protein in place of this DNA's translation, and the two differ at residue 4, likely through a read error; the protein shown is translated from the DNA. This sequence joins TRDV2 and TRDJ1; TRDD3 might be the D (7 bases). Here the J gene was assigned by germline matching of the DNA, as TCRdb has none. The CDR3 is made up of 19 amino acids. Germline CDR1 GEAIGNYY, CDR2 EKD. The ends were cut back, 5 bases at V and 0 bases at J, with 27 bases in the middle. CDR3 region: CACGSPSKGDPTHTDKLIF. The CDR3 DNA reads TGTGCCTGTGGCTCCCCTTCTAAGGGGGATCCTACCCACACCGATAAACTCATCTTT.

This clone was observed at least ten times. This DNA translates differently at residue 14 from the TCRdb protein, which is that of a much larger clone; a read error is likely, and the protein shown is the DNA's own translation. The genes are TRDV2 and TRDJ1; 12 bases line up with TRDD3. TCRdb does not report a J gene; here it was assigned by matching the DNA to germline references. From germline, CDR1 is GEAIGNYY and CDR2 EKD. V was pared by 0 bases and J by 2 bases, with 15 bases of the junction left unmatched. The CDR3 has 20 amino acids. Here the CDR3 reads CACDTLTGGYPDRTTDKLIF. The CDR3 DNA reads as TGTGCCTGTGACACCCTTACTGGGGGATACCCCGACAGAACGACCGATAAACTCATCTTT.

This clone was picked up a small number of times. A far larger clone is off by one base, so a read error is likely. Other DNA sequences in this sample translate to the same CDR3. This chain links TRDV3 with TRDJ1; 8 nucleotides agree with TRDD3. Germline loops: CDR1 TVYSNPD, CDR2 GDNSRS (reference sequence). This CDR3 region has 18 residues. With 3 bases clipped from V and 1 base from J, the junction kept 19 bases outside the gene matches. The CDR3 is CAFMSRRAGGLITDKLIF. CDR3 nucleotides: TGTGCCTTCATGTCCCGACGGGCTGGGGGACTCATCACCGATAAACTCATCTTT.

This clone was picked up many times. The CDR3 protein is CALGDAGYKSSTDKLIF. CDR3 sequence (DNA): TGTGCTCTTGGGGACGCCGGGTATAAGAGCAGCACCGATAAACTCATCTTT. The chain employs TRDV1 and TRDJ1; D gene uncertain. Germline CDR1 reads TSWWSYY; CDR2 reads QGS. The CDR3 length is 17 residues. Trimming stripped 3 bases from V and 1 base from J, with 18 bases between.